This note documents a single T cell receptor (beta chain) sequence. This clone occurred once. This receptor's antigen is unknown. No base quality values were provided; no much bigger clone lies one nucleotide off. The same CDR3 is also encoded by other DNA sequences in this sample. The cohort comprised fewer than 750 healthy bone marrow donors. Cohort members were all nominally healthy when sampled, although unrecorded immune exposures were likely present. The donor was CMV seropositive and belonged to the group of some 290 seropositive cohort members. Each donor provided a peripheral blood sample, and peripheral blood mononuclear cells were used for TCR beta sequencing. Genomic DNA was extracted from the blood cell samples with the Qiagen DNeasy Blood Extraction Kit. The record originates from a study of cytomegalovirus exposure and HLA in healthy donors (dated by TCRdb to between 2016 and 2019). With regard to the full study: According to an earlier analysis of several hundred of the donors, roughly 180 million T cells yielded 100 million or so unique TCR beta sequences and less than 300 Gb of sequence data. About 300 gigabases of sequencing data and 75 million to 85 million unique TCR sequences made up an early release that covered several hundred HLA-typed donors. Among the roughly 390 genotyped donors, about 83% belonged to the genetic ancestry cluster associated with self-reported Caucasian donors. The study aimed to test whether cataloging public T cell receptors could reveal signatures of past pathogen exposure. The study profiled the T cell repertoires of hundreds of subjects by immunosequencing and related them to cytomegalovirus serostatus. Along with the roughly 670-subject first cohort, a separate validation cohort of over 90 different subjects was used. To predict cytomegalovirus infection status, the study brought together high-throughput TCR immunosequencing, statistical association of individual TCRs with disease status, and machine learning. A later analysis re-analyzed previously published TCR beta repertoires from 666 donors and added high-resolution HLA genotyping to study TCR occurrence patterns. In the later analysis, no new phenotypic data were used to find candidate immune exposures; instead, reliance was placed on TCR beta sequences and their occurrence across donors. In an earlier analysis of a few hundred of the donors, high-throughput TCR beta sequencing was used to judge whether each TCR beta V gene segment behaved as functional or pseudogenic. Donor age, sex, ethnicity and CMV serostatus were compiled alongside the repertoire data. In a later genetic analysis, genome-wide SNP genotypes for about 55% of the roughly 700 donors were used, and that subset was treated as a discovery cohort. All discovery cohort repertoires had been generated using a single sequencing platform. Both class I and class II loci were covered by HLA typing, at four-digit resolution. The number of donors typed differed by locus, with about 620-630 for A, B, C, DRB1 and DQB1, around 500 for DQA1, nearly 610 for DPA1, and some 450 for DPB1. Four to six DR-DQ haplotypes were handled as single units for association and clustering, since linkage in the cohort was strong. Across some 400 genotyped donors of the cohort, an average of about 250,000 unique TCR beta nucleotide sequences per donor were sequenced, and approximately 17% of those sequences were non-productive.

From cysteine to phenylalanine, the CDR3 is 13 amino acids long. This entry keeps only the CDR3 DNA: 39 bases, framed from base 1. Trimming removed 3 bases from V and 1 base from J, leaving 7 bases between the germline ends. CDR1 and CDR2, per the germline V gene, are KGHSH and LQKENI. Summary of the overall study and its limitations: A few of the identified cytomegalovirus-associated TCR beta chains were confirmed in vitro to be specific for cytomegalovirus antigens. The only immune exposure information available for the cohort was CMV serostatus. Broadly in line with IMGT annotations, most TCR beta V segments showed up in productive rearrangements about 90% or about 30% of the time in an earlier analysis of roughly 590 of the donors. Several of the top co-occurrence clusters appeared to be linked to parvovirus B19, influenza, CMV and Epstein-Barr virus, according to a later analysis. This cohort had only TCR beta chains sequenced, and the lack of alpha or paired-chain data limited which features could be detected. It was suggested by the authors that the approach could potentially be generalized to other disease states and immunological phenotypes. According to a later genetic analysis, donors in an Asian-associated ancestry cluster had fewer N-insertions in productive TCRs than the roughly 660-donor mean. Because some donors lacked HLA typing at each locus, the association tests relied only on the typed subset. The study gave a list of 150 to 200 TCR beta chains associated with cytomegalovirus. According to a later analysis, most CMV-associated TCR beta chains appeared to be HLA-restricted, and the HLA associations seemed to be driven largely by CMV exposure. Correlated functional status among segregating V segments might reflect linkage disequilibrium, but an unknown experimental factor could not be ruled out. Compared with equally common non-associated chains, HLA-associated TCR beta chains in a later analysis were more clonally expanded and had lower generation probabilities. Presence/absence analyses assumed roughly uniform sequencing depth across donors, an assumption that may not hold. A later analysis found that TCR association rates varied across HLA loci, with DRB1 alleles showing the most associated TCRs and HLA-C alleles the fewest. While some public TCRs were present in many individuals, most TCR sequences turned up only very rarely across donors. Assigning TCR associations to individual alleles was difficult when HLA alleles, especially DR and DQ, strongly co-occurred. A further reported finding was that TCR beta sequences accurately predicted the HLA-A and HLA-B alleles for most subjects in the first cohort. The classifier was reported to diagnose cytomegalovirus status with high specificity and sensitivity in both the original and validation cohorts. The earlier analysis of fewer than 750 of the donors excluded some 15 rarely observed V segments, including chromosome 9 orphons, because counts were too low. A later analysis associated 15,000 to 20,000 TCR beta sequences with specific HLA alleles at a false discovery rate of 0.05. V-gene and J-gene trimming of TCR beta chains was associated with a missense DCLRE1C variant in a later genetic analysis, and the association was replicated in an independent cohort. Because the 87-base-pair reads could not distinguish some IMGT-functional V segments, including TRBV6-2 and TRBV6-3, those segments were excluded. A group of highly shared sequence variants was considered likely to be a technical artifact of the sequencing pipeline.

The receptor library was made with the immunoSEQ multiplex PCR assay. The multiplex PCR relied on a mix of 60 forward primers for TCR Vbeta segments and 13 reverse primers for TCR Jbeta segments. The CDR3 region of rearranged TCR beta genes was amplified from genomic DNA with a multiplex PCR assay. The Illumina HiSeq System was used to sequence the amplified TCR beta libraries as 87-base-pair reads. Under the source paper's analysis protocol: In a later analysis, tens of millions of unique TCR beta chains were counted across the roughly 670 repertoires, and roughly 10 million of these chains were shared by at least two donors. A nearest-neighbor algorithm error-corrected the raw reads and collapsed the reads into unique sequences, merging closely related sequences to remove PCR and sequencing errors. CDR3 sequences were aligned to IMGT reference sequences to assign V, D and J gene segments. For a sequence to be retained, at least a six-nucleotide match to both a V gene segment and a J gene segment was required. A rearrangement counted as productive if the CDR3 had no stop codons and remained in frame with V and J, and every other rearrangement counted as non-productive. Following IMGT convention, CDR3 was defined as the stretch from the second conserved V-encoded cysteine up to the conserved J-encoded phenylalanine. The earlier analysis of some 600 of the donors excluded sequences that lacked an unambiguous match to a single V gene segment. In an earlier analysis of approximately 590 of the donors, a V segment was called functional when productive rearrangements were above 56.7%, and segregating when the standard deviation between donors exceeded 5%. A statistical classification framework was built for diagnosing cytomegalovirus status from the catalog of TCR beta chain sequences. A later analysis assigned V and J genes by comparing TCR nucleotide sequences with IMGT/GENE-DB human TR gene sequences. Using the TCRdist pipeline, a later analysis assigned CDR3 sequences along with most-parsimonious VDJ recombination scenarios. A later analysis defined each TCR beta chain by its CDR3 amino acid sequence plus V-gene family, and excluded reads lacking a unique V-gene family. A later analysis removed 450 to 600 highly shared, low-generation-probability nucleotide sequences to deal with suspected cross-contamination and a sequencing artifact. In a later analysis, a clonal expansion index for each public chain was calculated from normalized within-repertoire ranks of inferred template counts. Generation probabilities in a later analysis came from a VDJ recombination model fitted to out-of-frame rearrangements, and those results were checked against IGoR. In a later analysis, hypergeometric tests were used to score TCR-TCR, TCR-HLA and TCR-CMV co-occurrence, with a repertoire-size bias correction applied to TCR pairs. False discovery rates were estimated in a later analysis by permuting HLA or CMV assignments 20 times. In a later analysis, co-occurring TCRs were grouped using DBSCAN, with TCRdist sequence similarity added in when clustering inside HLA-allele-positive subsets. Co-occurrence clustering excluded repertoires with fewer than 30,000 or more than 120,000 public chains, plus five with anomalous nucleotide sharing. TCRdb took this table from immuneACCESS and kept in-frame rearrangements with V and J called. Such tables lack part of the clones; where checked against another copy, unresolved V genes explain under half of the gap, and the rest is unexplained. V and J calls and clone size are as listed in that table; D and trimming were resolved from the DNA. In this sample the table shows some 200,000 clones, more than 75% of which occur a single time. The ten largest clonotypes hold approximately 2.4% of the sample.

This sequence was found in a woman in her fifties or sixties in good health and CMV-seropositive. The sequencing input was PBMCs. This chain joins TRBV18 to TRBJ2-7; 6 matching bases give a weak D call of TRBD1. The CDR3 corresponds to CASSPGQSYEQYF. DNA sequence: TGTGCCAGCTCACCTGGACAGTCCTACGAGCAGTACTTC.